The 2 T cell receptor beta chains presented below share a single source sample, sequenced in a study of spatial heterogeneity in lung cancer. Regarding the study as a whole: It was found that expanded intratumoral alpha and beta TCR counts tracked tumor mutation counts.

TCRdb fed the 5' RACE reads into MiXCR, producing one record per CDR3 protein. The table shows about 9,400 distinct CDR3 sequences, with less than 7.5% occurring only once. Their target antigens are unknown. Time point: sample taken at primary tumor resection. The source material was lung tumor tissue, sampled at surgery. Receptors were obtained from a male donor with early-stage non-small cell lung cancer.

This clonotype is labeled as medium-sized. The size of this beta chain means little, since it is a stray read in a library made for alpha chains. The V gene is TRBV20-1, the J gene TRBJ1-2, with 7 bases matching TRBD1. The junction had 4 bases not matched to a gene; V was cut back by 5 bases and J by 10 bases. Germline lookup yields CDR1 DFQATT and CDR2 SNEGSKA (reference sequence). The length of the CDR3 is 10 residues. CDR3: CSAGTDLYTF. Written as DNA, the CDR3 is TGCAGTGCTGGGACAGACCTCTACACCTTC.

Many counts were recorded for this clonotype. Found in a library prepared for alpha chains, this beta chain is an off-target read, and its abundance has little meaning. The gene calls are TRBV28 and TRBJ2-7; no clear D gene. The germline gives CDR1 MDHEN, CDR2 SYDVKM. The CDR3 is made up of 11 amino acids. V shed 6 bases and J shed 3 bases, with 6 bases lying between them. CDR3 coding DNA: TGTGCCAGCAGCTCGGGCTACGAGCAGTACTTC. The encoded protein is CASSSGYEQYF.